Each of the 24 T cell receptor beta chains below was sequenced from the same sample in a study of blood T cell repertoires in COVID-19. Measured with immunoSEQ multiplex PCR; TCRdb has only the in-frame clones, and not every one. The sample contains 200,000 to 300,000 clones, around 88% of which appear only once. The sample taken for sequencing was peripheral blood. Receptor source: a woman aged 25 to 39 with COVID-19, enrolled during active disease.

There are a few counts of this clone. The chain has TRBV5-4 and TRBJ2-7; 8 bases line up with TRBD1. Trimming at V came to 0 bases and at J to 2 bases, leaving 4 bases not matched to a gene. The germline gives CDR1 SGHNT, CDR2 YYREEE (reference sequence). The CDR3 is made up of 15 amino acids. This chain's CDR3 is CASSLVGQGPYEQYF. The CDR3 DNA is TGTGCCAGCAGCTTGGTAGGACAGGGACCCTACGAGCAGTACTTC.

This CDR3 is CASSFGQGGNQPQHF. The CDR3 coding sequence is TGTGCCAGCAGTTTCGGCCAGGGGGGCAATCAGCCCCAGCATTTT. The rearrangement links TRBV27 to TRBJ1-5; TRBD1 aligns across 7 bases. Unmatched junction bases numbered 4, after V lost 3 bases and J lost 2 bases. CDR1 and CDR2 (germline): MNHEY, SMNVEV (reference sequence). The CDR3 consists of 15 residues.

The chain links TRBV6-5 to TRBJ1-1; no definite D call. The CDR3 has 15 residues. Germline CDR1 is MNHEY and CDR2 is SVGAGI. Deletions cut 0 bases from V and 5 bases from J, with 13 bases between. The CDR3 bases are TGTGCCAGCAGTTACTCGCCGAGTCCCTTAACTGAAGCTTTCTTT. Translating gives CASSYSPSPLTEAFF.

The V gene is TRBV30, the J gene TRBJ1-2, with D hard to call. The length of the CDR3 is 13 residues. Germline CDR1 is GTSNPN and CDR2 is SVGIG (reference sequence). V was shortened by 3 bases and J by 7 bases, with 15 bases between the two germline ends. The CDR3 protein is CAWSSNAGTGYTF. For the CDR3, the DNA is TGTGCCTGGAGCTCCAACGCGGGTACTGGCTACACCTTC. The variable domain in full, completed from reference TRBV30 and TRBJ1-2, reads SQTIHQWPATLVQPVGSPLSLECTVEGTSNPNLYWYRQAAGRGLQLLFYSVGIGQISSEVPQNLSASRPQDRQFILSSKKLLLSDSGFYLCAWSSNAGTGYTFGSGTRLTVV.

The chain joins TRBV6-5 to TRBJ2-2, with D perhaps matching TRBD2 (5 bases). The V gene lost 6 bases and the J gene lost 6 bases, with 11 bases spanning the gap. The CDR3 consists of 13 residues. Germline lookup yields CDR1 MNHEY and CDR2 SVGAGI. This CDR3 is CASSPGLSGELFF. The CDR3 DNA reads TGTGCCAGCAGCCCAGGACTCTCCGGGGAGCTGTTTTTT.

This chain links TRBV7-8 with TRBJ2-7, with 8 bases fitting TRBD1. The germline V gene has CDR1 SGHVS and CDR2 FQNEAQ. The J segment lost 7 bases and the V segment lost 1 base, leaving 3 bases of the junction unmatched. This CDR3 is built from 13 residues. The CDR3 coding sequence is TGTGCCAGCAGCTTAGGACAGGGGAGGGAGCAGTACGTC. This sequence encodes CASSLGQGREQYV.

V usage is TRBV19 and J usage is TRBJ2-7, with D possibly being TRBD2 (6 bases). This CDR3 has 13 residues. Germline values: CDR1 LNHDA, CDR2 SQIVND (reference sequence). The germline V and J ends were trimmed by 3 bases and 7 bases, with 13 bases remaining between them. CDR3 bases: TGTGCCAGTAGTATTTTCGGGGGAAGGGAGCAGTACTTC. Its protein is CASSIFGGREQYF.

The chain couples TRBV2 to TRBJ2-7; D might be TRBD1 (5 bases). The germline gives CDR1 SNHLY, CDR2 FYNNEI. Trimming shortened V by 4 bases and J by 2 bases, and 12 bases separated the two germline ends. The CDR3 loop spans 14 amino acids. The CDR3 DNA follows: TGTGCCAGCAGTGTGGGCAGGGTAACCTACGAGCAGTACTTC. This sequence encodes CASSVGRVTYEQYF.

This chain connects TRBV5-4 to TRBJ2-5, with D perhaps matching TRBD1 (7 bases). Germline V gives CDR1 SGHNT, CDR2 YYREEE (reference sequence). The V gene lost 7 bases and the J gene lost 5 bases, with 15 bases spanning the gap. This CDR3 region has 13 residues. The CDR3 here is CASGSQGRETQYF. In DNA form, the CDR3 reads TGTGCCAGCGGTTCACAGGGGAGGGAGACCCAGTACTTC.

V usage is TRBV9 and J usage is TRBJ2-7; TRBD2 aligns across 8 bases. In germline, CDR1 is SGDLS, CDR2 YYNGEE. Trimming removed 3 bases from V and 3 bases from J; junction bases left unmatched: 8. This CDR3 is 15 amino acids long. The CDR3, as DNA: TGTGCCAGCAGCGCCTCGACTAGCGCATTCTACGAGCAGTACTTC. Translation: CASSASTSAFYEQYF.

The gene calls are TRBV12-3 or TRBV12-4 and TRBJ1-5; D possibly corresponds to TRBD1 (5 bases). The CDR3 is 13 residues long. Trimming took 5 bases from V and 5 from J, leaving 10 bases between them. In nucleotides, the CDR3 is TGTGCCAGCAGTCTCCCAGGGTATCAGCCCCAGCATTTT. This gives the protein CASSLPGYQPQHF.

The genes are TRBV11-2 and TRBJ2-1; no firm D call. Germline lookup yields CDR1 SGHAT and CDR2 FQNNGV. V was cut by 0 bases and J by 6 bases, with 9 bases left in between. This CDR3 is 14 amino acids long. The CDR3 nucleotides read TGTGCCAGCAGCTTAGAGTACACATCCAATGAGCAGTTCTTC. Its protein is CASSLEYTSNEQFF. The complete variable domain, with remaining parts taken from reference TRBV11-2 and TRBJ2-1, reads EAGVAQSPRYKIIEKRQSVAFWCNPISGHATLYWYQQILGQGPKLLIQFQNNGVVDDSQLPKDRFSAERLKGVDSTLKIQPAKLEDSAVYLCASSLEYTSNEQFFGPGTRLTVL.

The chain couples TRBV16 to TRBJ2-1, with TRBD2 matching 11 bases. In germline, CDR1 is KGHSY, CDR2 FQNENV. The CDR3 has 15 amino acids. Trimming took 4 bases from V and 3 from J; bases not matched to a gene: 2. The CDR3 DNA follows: TGTGCCAGCAGCCCGGGACTAGCGGACTACAATGAGCAGTTCTTC. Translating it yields CASSPGLADYNEQFF.

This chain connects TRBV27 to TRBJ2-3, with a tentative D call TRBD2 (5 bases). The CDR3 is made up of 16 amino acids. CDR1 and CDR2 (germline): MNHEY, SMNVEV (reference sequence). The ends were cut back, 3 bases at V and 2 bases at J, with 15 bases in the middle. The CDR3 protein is CASSFVLGRHTDTQYF. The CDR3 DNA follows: TGTGCCAGCAGTTTCGTTTTGGGGAGACACACAGATACGCAGTATTTT.

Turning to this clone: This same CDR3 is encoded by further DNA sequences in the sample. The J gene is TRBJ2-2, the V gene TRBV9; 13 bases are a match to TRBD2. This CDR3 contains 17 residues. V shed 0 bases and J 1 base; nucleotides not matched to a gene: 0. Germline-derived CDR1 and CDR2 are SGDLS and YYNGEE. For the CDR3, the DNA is TGTGCCAGCAGCGTAGGACTAGCGGGAGGGAACACCGGGGAGCTGTTTTTT. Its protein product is CASSVGLAGGNTGELFF. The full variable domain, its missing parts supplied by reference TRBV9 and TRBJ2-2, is DSGVTQTPKHLITATGQRVTLRCSPRSGDLSVYWYQQSLDQGLQFLIQYYNGEERAKGNILERFSAQQFPDLHSELNLSSLELGDSALYFCASSVGLAGGNTGELFFGEGSRLTVL.

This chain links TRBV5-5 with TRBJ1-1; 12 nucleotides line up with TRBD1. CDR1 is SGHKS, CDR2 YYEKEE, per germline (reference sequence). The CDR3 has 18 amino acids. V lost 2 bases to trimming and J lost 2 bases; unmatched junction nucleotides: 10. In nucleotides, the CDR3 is TGTGCCAGCAGCTTAGGGACAGGGGGCCGCACGATAAACACTGAAGCTTTCTTT. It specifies CASSLGTGGRTINTEAFF.

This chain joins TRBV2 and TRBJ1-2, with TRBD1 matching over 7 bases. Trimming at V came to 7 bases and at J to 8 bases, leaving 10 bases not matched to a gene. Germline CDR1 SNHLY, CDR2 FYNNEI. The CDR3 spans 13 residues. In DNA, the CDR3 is TGTGCCAGCAATCGTTTACAGGGGTTCGGCTACACCTTC. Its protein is CASNRLQGFGYTF.

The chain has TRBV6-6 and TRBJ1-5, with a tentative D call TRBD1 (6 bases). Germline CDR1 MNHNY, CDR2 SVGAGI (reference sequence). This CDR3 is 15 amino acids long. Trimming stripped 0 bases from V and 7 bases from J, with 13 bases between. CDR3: CASSYSITGGQPQHF. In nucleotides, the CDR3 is TGTGCCAGCAGTTACTCAATAACGGGGGGCCAGCCCCAGCATTTT.

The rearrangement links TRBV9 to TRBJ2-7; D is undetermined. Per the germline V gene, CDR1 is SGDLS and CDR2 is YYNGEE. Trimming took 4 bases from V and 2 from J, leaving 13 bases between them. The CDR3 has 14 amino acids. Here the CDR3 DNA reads TGTGCCAGCAGCCTGGGCAGCCAGGCCTACGAGCAGTACTTC. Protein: CASSLGSQAYEQYF.

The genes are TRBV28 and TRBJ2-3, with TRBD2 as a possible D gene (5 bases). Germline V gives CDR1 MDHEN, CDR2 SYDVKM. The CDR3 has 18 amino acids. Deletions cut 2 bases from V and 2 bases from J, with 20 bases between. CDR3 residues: CASSLTPPGKSATDTQYF. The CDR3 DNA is TGTGCCAGCAGTTTAACTCCTCCGGGGAAATCCGCCACAGATACGCAGTATTTT.

DNA for the CDR3: TGTGCCAGCAGCCCGAGCACTGAAGCTTTCTTT. It encodes CASSPSTEAFF. This chain connects TRBV7-9 to TRBJ1-1; D gene ambiguous. Germline CDR1 and CDR2: SEHNR and FQNEAQ (reference sequence). V was shortened by 5 bases and J by 4 bases, with 5 bases between the two germline ends. The CDR3 sequence is 11 residues long.

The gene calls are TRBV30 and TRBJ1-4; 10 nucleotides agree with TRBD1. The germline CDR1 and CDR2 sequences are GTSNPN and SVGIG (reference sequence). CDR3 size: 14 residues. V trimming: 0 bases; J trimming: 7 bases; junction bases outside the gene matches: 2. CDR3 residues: CAWSVRDRGEKLFF. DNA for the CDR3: TGTGCCTGGAGTGTACGGGACAGGGGTGAAAAACTGTTTTTT.

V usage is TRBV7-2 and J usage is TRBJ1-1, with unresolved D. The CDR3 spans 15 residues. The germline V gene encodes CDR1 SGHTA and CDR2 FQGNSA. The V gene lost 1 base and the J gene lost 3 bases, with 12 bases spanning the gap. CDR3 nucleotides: TGTGCCAGCAGCTTAGGAGGTTGGCTGGACACTGAAGCTTTCTTT. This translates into CASSLGGWLDTEAFF.

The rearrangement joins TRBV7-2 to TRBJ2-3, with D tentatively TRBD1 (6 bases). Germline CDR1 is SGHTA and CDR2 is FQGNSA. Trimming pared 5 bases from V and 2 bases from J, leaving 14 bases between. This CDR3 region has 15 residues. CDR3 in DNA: TGTGCCAGCAGCACCGCCAGGGGATCCACAGATACGCAGTATTTT. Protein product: CASSTARGSTDTQYF.